The T cell receptor beta chain described here comes from a study of cytomegalovirus exposure and HLA in healthy donors. Study-wide context: Early on, a data release was issued that held approximately 92 million unique TCRs from HLA-typed donors. Study-wide results and caveats: In a later analysis, CMV-associated beta chains were mostly HLA-associated, it appeared. As a later analysis revealed, the rate of TCR association differed by HLA locus, with DRB1 most and HLA-C fewest. Accurate prediction of HLA-A and HLA-B alleles (for most subjects) was reportedly achieved from TCR beta sequences.

Researchers ran the PCR with 60 Vbeta and 13 Jbeta primers. Here immunoSEQ multiplex PCR was the method, and the copy in TCRdb shows in-frame clones only, minus some. Of just over 150,000 clones listed, nearly 80% are singletons. This CDR3 region has 14 residues. Germline V lookup: CDR1 SGHNT, CDR2 YYREEE (reference sequence). J was trimmed by 7 bases and V by 4 bases; bases with no gene match: 8. This clone was recorded many times. Its specificity is unknown. Sequences were obtained from PBMCs. The TCR originated in a woman aged 45-59 years in good health and CMV-seropositive. This chain joins TRBV5-4 and TRBJ2-7; TRBD2 agrees at 10 bases. CDR3 region: CASSLEGLAREQYF. The CDR3 region has the DNA TGTGCCAGCAGCCTCGAGGGACTAGCGAGGGAGCAGTACTTC. Using reference TRBV5-4 and TRBJ2-7 for the parts outside the CDR3, the full variable domain is ETGVTQSPTHLIKTRGQQVTLRCSSQSGHNTVSWYQQALGQGPQFIFQYYREEENGRGNFPPRFSGLQFPNYSSELNVNALELDDSALYLCASSLEGLAREQYFGPGTRLTVT.